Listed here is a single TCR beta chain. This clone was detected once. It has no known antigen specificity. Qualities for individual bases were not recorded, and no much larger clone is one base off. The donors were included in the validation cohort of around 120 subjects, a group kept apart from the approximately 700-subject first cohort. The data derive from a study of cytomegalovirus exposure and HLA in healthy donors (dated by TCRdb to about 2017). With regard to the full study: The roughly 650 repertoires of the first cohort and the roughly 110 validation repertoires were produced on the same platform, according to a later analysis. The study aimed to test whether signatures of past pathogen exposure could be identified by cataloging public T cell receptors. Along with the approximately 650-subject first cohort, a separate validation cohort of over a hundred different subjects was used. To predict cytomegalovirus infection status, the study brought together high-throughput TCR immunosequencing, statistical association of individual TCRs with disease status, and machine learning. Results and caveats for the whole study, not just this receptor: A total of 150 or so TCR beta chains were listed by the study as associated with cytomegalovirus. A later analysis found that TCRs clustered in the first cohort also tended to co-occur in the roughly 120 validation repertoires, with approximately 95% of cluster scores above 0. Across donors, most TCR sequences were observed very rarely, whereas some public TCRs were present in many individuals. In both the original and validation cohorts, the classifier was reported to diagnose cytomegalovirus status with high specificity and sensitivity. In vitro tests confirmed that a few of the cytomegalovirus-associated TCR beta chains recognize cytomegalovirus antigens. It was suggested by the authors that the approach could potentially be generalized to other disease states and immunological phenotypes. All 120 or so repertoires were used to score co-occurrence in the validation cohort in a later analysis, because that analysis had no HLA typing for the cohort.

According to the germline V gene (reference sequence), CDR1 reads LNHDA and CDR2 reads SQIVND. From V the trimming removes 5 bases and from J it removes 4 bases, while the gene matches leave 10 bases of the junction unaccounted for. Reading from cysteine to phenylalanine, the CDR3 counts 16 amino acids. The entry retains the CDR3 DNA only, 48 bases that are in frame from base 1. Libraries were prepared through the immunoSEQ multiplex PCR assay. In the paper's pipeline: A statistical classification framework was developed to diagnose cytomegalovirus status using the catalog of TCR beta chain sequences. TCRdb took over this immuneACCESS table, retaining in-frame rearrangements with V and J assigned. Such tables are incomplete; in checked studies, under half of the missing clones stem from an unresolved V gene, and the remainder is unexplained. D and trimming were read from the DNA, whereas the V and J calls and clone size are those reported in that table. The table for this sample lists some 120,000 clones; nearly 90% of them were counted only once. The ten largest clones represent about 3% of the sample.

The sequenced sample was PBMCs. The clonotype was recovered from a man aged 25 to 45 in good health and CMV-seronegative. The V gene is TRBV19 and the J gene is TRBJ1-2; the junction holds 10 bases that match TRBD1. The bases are TGTGCCAGTAGTCACTCCTCGACAGGGGGCGGCTATGGCTACACCTTC. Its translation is CASSHSSTGGGYGYTF.